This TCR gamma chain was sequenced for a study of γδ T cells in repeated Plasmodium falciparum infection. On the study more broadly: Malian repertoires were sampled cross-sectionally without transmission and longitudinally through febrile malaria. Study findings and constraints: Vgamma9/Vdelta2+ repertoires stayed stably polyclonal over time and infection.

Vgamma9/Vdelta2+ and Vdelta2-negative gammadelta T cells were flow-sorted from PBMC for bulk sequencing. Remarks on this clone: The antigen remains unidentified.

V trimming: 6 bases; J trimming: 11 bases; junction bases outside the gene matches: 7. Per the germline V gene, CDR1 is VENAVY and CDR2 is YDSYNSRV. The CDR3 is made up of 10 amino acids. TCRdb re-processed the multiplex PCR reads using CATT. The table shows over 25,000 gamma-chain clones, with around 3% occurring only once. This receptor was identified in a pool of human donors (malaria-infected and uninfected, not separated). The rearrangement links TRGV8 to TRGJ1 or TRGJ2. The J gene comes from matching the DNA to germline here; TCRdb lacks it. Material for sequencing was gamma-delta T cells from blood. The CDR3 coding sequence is TGTGCCACCTGGATACTACAGAAACTCTTT. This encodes CATWILQKLF.